The 23 T cell receptor beta chains below all came from one sample that was sequenced in a study of shared clonotypes between healthy human individuals. Profiled with immunoSEQ multiplex PCR; TCRdb holds only in-frame clones, not every one. The data show approximately 2,000,000 clones, with about nine tenths seen just once and approximately 0.41% held by the top ten. The source material was naive CD4+ T cells from PBMCs. Subset meaning: CD45RA+ positively selected. These receptors were collected from a man aged 18 to 30 in good health. Some clones in this sample may be carry-over from other donors' samples.

The V call is TRBV10-3, the J call TRBJ2-7, with 9 bases identical to TRBD2. V was pared by 10 bases and J by 0 bases, with 10 bases of the junction left unmatched. The CDR3 is 15 amino acids. Germline-derived CDR1 and CDR2 are ENHRY and SYGVKD. The CDR3 loop is CATHPRLADSYEQYF. DNA of the CDR3: TGTGCCACTCATCCGAGACTAGCGGACTCCTACGAGCAGTACTTC.

CDR3 residues: CASSFRPGQDGYEQYF. CDR3 nucleotide sequence: TGTGCCAGCAGTTTCCGGCCGGGACAGGACGGCTACGAGCAGTACTTC. This sequence joins TRBV6-5 and TRBJ2-7; 8 bases align to TRBD1. Germline-derived CDR1 and CDR2 are MNHEY and SVGAGI. Unmatched junction bases numbered 11, after V lost 4 bases and J lost 3 bases. The CDR3 totals 16 residues.

The V call is TRBV7-3, the J call TRBJ2-2; D is possibly TRBD1 (6 bases). V dropped 0 bases and J dropped 1 base, with 9 bases sitting between them. CDR3 length: 16 residues. CDR1 is SGHTA, CDR2 FQGTGA, per germline. For the CDR3, the DNA is TGTGCCAGCAGCTTAACCGGACAGATGAACACCGGGGAGCTGTTTTTT. Its protein is CASSLTGQMNTGELFF.

V gene TRBV5-1 combines with J gene TRBJ2-2, with 8 positions matching TRBD1. Germline CDR1 is SGHRS and CDR2 is YFSETQ. This CDR3 has 17 amino acids. Unmatched junction bases numbered 4, after V lost 0 bases and J lost 0 bases. The DNA of the CDR3 is TGCGCCAGCAGCTTGGTTAAACAGGGGGCGAACACCGGGGAGCTGTTTTTT. Its translation: CASSLVKQGANTGELFF.

The gene calls are TRBV7-6 and TRBJ1-5, with TRBD1 as a possible D gene (5 bases). The V gene's germline CDR1 is SGHVS and CDR2 FNYEAQ. The CDR3 is 16 amino acids. V was cut by 5 bases and J by 0 bases, with 14 bases left in between. Here the CDR3 reads CASSEGRGYSNQPQHF. CDR3 DNA: TGTGCCAGCAGCGAAGGAAGGGGTTATAGCAATCAGCCCCAGCATTTT.

This clone was picked up one time. V and J are TRBV30 and TRBJ2-1; TRBD2 aligns across 8 bases. Germline loops: CDR1 GTSNPN, CDR2 SVGIG (reference sequence). Trimming removed 2 bases from V and 7 bases from J; junction bases left unmatched: 13. CDR3 length: 16 amino acids. The CDR3 DNA follows: TGTGCCTGGAGTTTAGCGCCTAGCGGGCCTGGGAATGAGCAGTTCTTC. Amino acid sequence: CAWSLAPSGPGNEQFF.

The chain carries TRBV28 and TRBJ2-7; TRBD1 might be the D (5 bases). The CDR3 is 13 amino acids. The V gene's germline CDR1 is MDHEN and CDR2 SYDVKM. V shed 5 bases and J shed 0 bases, with 8 bases lying between them. The CDR3 DNA follows: TGTGCCAGCAGTAACAGGCACTCCTACGAGCAGTACTTC. Encoded protein: CASSNRHSYEQYF. Together with reference TRBV28 and TRBJ2-7, the CDR3 gives the full variable domain: DVKVTQSSRYLVKRTGEKVFLECVQDMDHENMFWYRQDPGLGLRLIYFSYDVKMKEKGDIPEGYSVSREKKERFSLILESASTNQTSMYLCASSNRHSYEQYFGPGTRLTVT.

CDR3 region: CASSFSLGTGRRQYF. The DNA of the CDR3 is TGTGCCAGTAGTTTCTCCCTTGGGACAGGGAGGCGGCAGTACTTC. The chain couples TRBV19 to TRBJ2-7; 9 bases agree with TRBD1. The J segment lost 9 bases and the V segment lost 5 bases, leaving 14 bases of the junction unmatched. This CDR3 region has 15 residues. Germline V gene data show CDR1 as LNHDA and CDR2 as SQIVND (reference sequence).

The chain employs TRBV6-5 and TRBJ1-4; 7 bases line up with TRBD1. Germline V gene lookup returns CDR1 MNHEY and CDR2 SVGAGI. V shed 5 bases, J shed 4 bases, and the junction held 7 bases outside the gene matches. This CDR3 is built from 15 residues. This CDR3 reads CASSRRQGINEKLFF. CDR3 bases: TGTGCCAGCAGTCGACGACAGGGAATTAATGAAAAACTGTTTTTT.

Turning to this clone: The sample carries other DNA sequences with the same CDR3. This rearrangement joins TRBV7-3 to TRBJ2-3; 8 bases align to TRBD2. Losses at the gene ends were 2 bases for V and 5 bases for J; bases not matched to a gene: 3. Germline V CDR1 and CDR2: SGHTA, FQGTGA. The CDR3 runs 14 residues. CDR3 sequence reads: CASSLALAGDTQYF. Here the CDR3 DNA reads TGTGCCAGCAGCTTAGCCCTAGCGGGAGATACGCAGTATTTT.

About this clone itself: Other nucleotide sequences in the sample specify the same CDR3. The DNA for the CDR3 is TGTGCCAGCAGCCCAAACCGGGACTACAATGAGCAGTTCTTC. It specifies CASSPNRDYNEQFF. V usage is TRBV11-3 and J usage is TRBJ2-1; tentatively, D is TRBD2 (5 bases). The CDR3 runs to 14 residues. CDR1 and CDR2 (germline): SGHNT, YENEEA. Trimming took 5 bases from V and 3 from J, leaving 11 bases between them.

This sequence joins TRBV2 and TRBJ2-2, with D tentatively TRBD1 (6 bases). The germline V and J ends were trimmed by 4 bases and 0 bases, with 15 bases remaining between them. The CDR3 extends over 17 amino acids. CDR1 is SNHLY, CDR2 FYNNEI, per germline. DNA of the CDR3: TGTGCCAGCAGTGTTTTTAGGGGGATATCGAACACCGGGGAGCTGTTTTTT. It translates to CASSVFRGISNTGELFF. Complete variable domain (other parts from reference TRBV2 and TRBJ2-2): EPEVTQTPSHQVTQMGQEVILRCVPISNHLYFYWYRQILGQKVEFLVSFYNNEISEKSEIFDDQFSVERPDGSNFTLKIRSTKLEDSAMYFCASSVFRGISNTGELFFGEGSRLTVL.

The chain uses TRBV2 and TRBJ2-1; 8 positions agree with TRBD2. Looked up from germline, CDR1 is SNHLY and CDR2 is FYNNEI. The trim removed 5 bases at V and 6 bases at J, leaving 9 bases unmatched. The CDR3 is 15 residues long. The CDR3 reads CASSQLTSEFNEQFF. The CDR3 DNA reads as TGTGCCAGCAGTCAATTGACTAGCGAGTTCAATGAGCAGTTCTTC.

This rearrangement joins TRBV27 to TRBJ2-5; 7 nucleotides agree with TRBD1. This CDR3 spans 13 amino acids. The ends lost 5 bases at V and 5 bases at J; junction bases unmatched: 5. Germline loops: CDR1 MNHEY, CDR2 SMNVEV (reference sequence). The CDR3 here is CASSIQGWETQYF. CDR3 nucleotide sequence: TGTGCCAGCAGTATACAGGGGTGGGAGACCCAGTACTTC.

This chain links TRBV28 with TRBJ1-2; a possible D gene is TRBD1 (5 bases). With 5 bases removed from V and 3 bases from J, the gap between germline ends came to 13 bases. Per germline, CDR1 MDHEN and CDR2 SYDVKM. The CDR3 runs to 14 residues. In DNA form, the CDR3 reads TGTGCCAGCAGTGTGCCCGGGACTCACTATGGCTACACCTTC. Amino acid sequence: CASSVPGTHYGYTF.

The V gene is TRBV10-2, the J gene TRBJ2-2; TRBD1 might be the D (5 bases). Trimming stripped 6 bases from V and 1 base from J, with 12 bases between. This CDR3 has 15 residues. Per germline, CDR1 WSHSY and CDR2 SAAADI. The CDR3 nucleotides read TGCGCCAGCAGGGGATTGGGGCAGAACACCGGGGAGCTGTTTTTT. Translating it yields CASRGLGQNTGELFF.

The rearrangement joins TRBV29-1 to TRBJ2-7; TRBD1 matches at 7 bases. The germline V gene encodes CDR1 SQVTM and CDR2 ANQGSEA. V trimming: 7 bases; J trimming: 4 bases; junction bases outside the gene matches: 10. This CDR3 spans 13 amino acids. Written as DNA, the CDR3 is TGCAGCGCTGCCGGGACAGTTCAATACGAGCAGTACTTC. Translation: CSAAGTVQYEQYF.

This sequence joins TRBV5-6 and TRBJ2-1; 9 nucleotides align to TRBD1. V shed 5 bases, J shed 8 bases, and the junction held 11 bases outside the gene matches. CDR3 length: 15 residues. In germline, CDR1 is SGHDT, CDR2 YYEEEE. The CDR3 region is CASRPSWTGADEQFF. The CDR3 DNA follows: TGTGCCAGCAGACCATCCTGGACAGGGGCGGATGAGCAGTTCTTC. The whole variable domain, remainder taken from reference TRBV5-6 and TRBJ2-1, is DAGVTQSPTHLIKTRGQQVTLRCSPKSGHDTVSWYQQALGQGPQFIFQYYEEEERQRGNFPDRFSGHQFPNYSSELNVNALLLGDSALYLCASRPSWTGADEQFFGPGTRLTVL.

V gene TRBV2 combines with J gene TRBJ1-5, with D uncertain. Germline CDR1 and CDR2: SNHLY and FYNNEI. V was cut by 3 bases and J by 5 bases, with 14 bases left in between. This CDR3 has 15 residues. CDR3 residues: CASSDQGRIYQPQHF. The CDR3, as DNA: TGTGCCAGCAGTGATCAAGGCAGAATTTATCAGCCCCAGCATTTT.

The chain employs TRBV29-1 and TRBJ2-2, with TRBD2 matching over 7 bases. The CDR3 loop spans 15 amino acids. Germline V gives CDR1 SQVTM, CDR2 ANQGSEA. With 8 bases clipped from V and 1 base from J, the junction kept 10 bases outside the gene matches. The CDR3 reads CSYKGGSLNTGELFF. The CDR3 bases are TGCAGCTATAAGGGCGGGAGTCTGAACACCGGGGAGCTGTTTTTT.

CDR3 protein: CASSHPISGRTANEQYF. The CDR3 bases are TGCGCCAGCAGCCACCCTATTAGCGGGAGAACCGCCAACGAGCAGTACTTC. The chain links TRBV4-1 to TRBJ2-7; 9 bases match TRBD2. After removal of 3 bases from V and 5 bases from J, the junction contained 14 bases not matched to a gene. The V gene's germline CDR1 is MGHRA and CDR2 YSYEKL. The CDR3 runs to 17 residues.

The chain employs TRBV29-1 and TRBJ2-2; no clear D gene. V dropped 5 bases and J dropped 0 bases, with 10 bases sitting between them. Germline V gives CDR1 SQVTM, CDR2 ANQGSEA. The CDR3 has 14 amino acids. CDR3 sequence (DNA): TGCAGCGTTTACAAAACCGCGAACACCGGGGAGCTGTTTTTT. Its protein product is CSVYKTANTGELFF.

The chain recombines TRBV4-3 with TRBJ2-7, with D possibly matching TRBD1 (6 bases). CDR3 length equals 15 residues. Trimming left V 0 bases short and J 6 bases short, with 15 bases between. The V gene's germline CDR1 is LGHNA and CDR2 YSLEER. As DNA, the CDR3 is TGCGCCAGCAGCCAAGACCCTGGGGGCCCTACCGAGCAGTACTTC. It codes for CASSQDPGGPTEQYF.